This T cell receptor beta chain was obtained from a study of identical twins. Study outcomes and limitations: The models systematically underestimated how much out-of-frame TCR alpha was shared in monozygotic twins.

This clonotype occurred a few times. The target antigen is unknown. The CDR3 loop spans 15 amino acids. The germline V gene has CDR1 MNHNS and CDR2 SASEGT. Trimming cost V 5 bases and J 7 bases, with 17 bases left between them. TCRdb reprocessed the 5' RACE reads with MiXCR, giving one entry per CDR3 protein. The sample lists roughly 720,000 distinct CDR3 sequences, 15% to 20% occurring once. These same records also appear under a second study, on T cells expressing NK-cell markers. That source adds: Dominance of the CD3+CD56-NKG2C+ fraction by these clonotypes also held in several donors.

Sequenced material: PBMCs. The sequence derives from a woman younger than 30 in good health. The gene calls are TRBV6-1 and TRBJ1-4, with D possibly being TRBD1 (5 bases). The CDR3 DNA is TGTGCCAGCAGTCAATTTCAGGGAATGGGTGAAAAACTGTTTTTT. Translating it yields CASSQFQGMGEKLFF.